This T cell receptor (beta chain) derives from a study of T-cell reconstitution after alpha-beta-depleted transplantation in children. The study, taken as a whole, reports: There were reportedly several hundred expanded graft clones from which alpha-beta T cells came about two months after transplant. Counts and diversity of T cells one year after transplant came mostly from newly produced T cells.

CDR3 length: 16 amino acids. Losses at the gene ends were 5 bases for V and 2 bases for J; bases not matched to a gene: 9. As it was prepared, the TCRbeta library received unique molecular identifiers. In TCRdb, the PCR reads were re-called with MiXCR into one record per CDR3 protein. The table records more than 75,000 distinct CDR3 sequences, under 25% of them present only once. In regard to this clonotype: Its specificity is not known.

The sequencing used PBMCs, collected before TCRalphabeta/CD19-depleted stem cell transplant. This chain links TRBV12-3 or TRBV12-4 with TRBJ2-3; 8 nucleotides align to TRBD1. The sequence was collected from a boy aged 2 to 9 with acute lymphoblastic leukemia, due to receive a stem cell transplant. The CDR3 sequence: CASSLRGTGLTDTQYF. Written as DNA, the CDR3 is TGTGCCAGCAGTCTAAGGGGGACAGGCCTCACAGATACGCAGTATTTT.